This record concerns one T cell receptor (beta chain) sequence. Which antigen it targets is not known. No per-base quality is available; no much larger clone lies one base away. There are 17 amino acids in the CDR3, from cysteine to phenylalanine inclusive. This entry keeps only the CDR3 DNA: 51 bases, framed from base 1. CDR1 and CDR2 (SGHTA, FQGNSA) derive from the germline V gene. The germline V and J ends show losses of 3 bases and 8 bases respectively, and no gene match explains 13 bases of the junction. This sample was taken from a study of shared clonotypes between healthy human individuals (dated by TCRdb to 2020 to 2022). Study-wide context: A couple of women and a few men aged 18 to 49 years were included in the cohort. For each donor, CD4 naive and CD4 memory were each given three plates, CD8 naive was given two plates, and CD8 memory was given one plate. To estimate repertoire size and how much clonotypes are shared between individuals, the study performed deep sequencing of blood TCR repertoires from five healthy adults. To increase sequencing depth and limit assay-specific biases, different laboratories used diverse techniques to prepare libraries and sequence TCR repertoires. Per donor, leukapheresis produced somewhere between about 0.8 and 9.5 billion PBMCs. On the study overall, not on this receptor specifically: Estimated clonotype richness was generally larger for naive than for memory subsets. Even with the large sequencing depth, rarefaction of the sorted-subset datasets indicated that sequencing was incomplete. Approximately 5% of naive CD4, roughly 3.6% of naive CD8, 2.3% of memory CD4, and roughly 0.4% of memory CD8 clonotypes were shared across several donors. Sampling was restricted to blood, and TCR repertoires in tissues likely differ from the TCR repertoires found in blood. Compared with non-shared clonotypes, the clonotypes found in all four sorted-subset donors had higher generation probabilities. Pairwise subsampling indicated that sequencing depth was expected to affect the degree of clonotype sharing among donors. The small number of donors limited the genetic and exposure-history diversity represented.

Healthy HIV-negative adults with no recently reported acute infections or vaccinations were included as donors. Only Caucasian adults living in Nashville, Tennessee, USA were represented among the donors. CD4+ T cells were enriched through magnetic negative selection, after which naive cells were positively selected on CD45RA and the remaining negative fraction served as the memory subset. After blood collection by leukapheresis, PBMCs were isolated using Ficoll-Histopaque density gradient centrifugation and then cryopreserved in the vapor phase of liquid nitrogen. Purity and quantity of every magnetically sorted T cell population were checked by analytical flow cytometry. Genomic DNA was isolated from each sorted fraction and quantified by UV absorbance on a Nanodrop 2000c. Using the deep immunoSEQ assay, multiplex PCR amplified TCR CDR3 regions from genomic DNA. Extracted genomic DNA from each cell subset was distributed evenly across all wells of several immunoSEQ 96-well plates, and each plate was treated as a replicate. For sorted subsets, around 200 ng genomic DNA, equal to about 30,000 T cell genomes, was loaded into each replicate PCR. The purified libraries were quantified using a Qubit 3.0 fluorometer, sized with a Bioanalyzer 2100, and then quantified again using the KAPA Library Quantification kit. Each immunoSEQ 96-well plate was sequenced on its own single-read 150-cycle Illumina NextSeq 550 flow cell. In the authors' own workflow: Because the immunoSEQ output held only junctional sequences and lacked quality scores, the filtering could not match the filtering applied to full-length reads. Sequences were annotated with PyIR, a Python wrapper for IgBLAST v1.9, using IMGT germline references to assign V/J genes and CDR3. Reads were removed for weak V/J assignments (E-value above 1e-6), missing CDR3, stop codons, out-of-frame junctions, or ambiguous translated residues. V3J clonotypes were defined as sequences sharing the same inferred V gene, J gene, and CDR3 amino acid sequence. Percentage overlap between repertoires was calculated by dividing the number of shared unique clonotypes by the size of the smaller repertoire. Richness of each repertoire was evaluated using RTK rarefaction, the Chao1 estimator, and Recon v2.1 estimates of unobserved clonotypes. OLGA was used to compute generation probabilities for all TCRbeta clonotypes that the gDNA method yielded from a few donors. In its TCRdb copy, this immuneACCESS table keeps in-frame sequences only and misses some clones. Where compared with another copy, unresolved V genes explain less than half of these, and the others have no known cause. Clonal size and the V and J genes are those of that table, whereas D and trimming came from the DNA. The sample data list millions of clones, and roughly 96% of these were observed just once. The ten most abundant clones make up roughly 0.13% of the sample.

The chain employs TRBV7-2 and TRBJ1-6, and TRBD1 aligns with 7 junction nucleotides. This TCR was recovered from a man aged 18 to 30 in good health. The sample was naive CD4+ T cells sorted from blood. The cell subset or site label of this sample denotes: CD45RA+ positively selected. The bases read TGTGCCAGCAGCTTCCAAGGGGGCGGAAGATCGGATTCACCCCTCCACTTT. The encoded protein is CASSFQGGGRSDSPLHF.